The 25 T cell receptor beta chains below were found in one sample sequenced in a study of T cell changes during pregnancy in multiple sclerosis. The repertoire was sequenced with immunoSEQ multiplex PCR; TCRdb's copy has only in-frame clones and lacks some. The table lists about 50,000 clones, approximately 91% of them singletons. Here the sequenced sample was CD4+ T cells from peripheral blood mononuclear cells, taken after pregnancy. The origin of the receptors is a female donor in good health, enrolled as a control in a pregnancy study.

V and J are TRBV30 and TRBJ2-7; the match to TRBD2 covers 7 bases. Germline CDR1 and CDR2: GTSNPN and SVGIG (reference sequence). This CDR3 comprises 15 residues. Trimming cost V 3 bases and J 0 bases; bases outside gene matches: 8. The CDR3 region has the DNA TGTGCCTGGAGGCCAGCGGGGCCTACCTCCTACGAGCAGTACTTC. Encoded protein: CAWRPAGPTSYEQYF.

The chain joins TRBV11-2 to TRBJ2-1; D is possibly TRBD2 (6 bases). The ends were cut back, 6 bases at V and 9 bases at J, with 12 bases in the middle. Germline V CDR1 and CDR2: SGHAT, FQNNGV. The CDR3 contains 12 residues. The CDR3, as DNA: TGTGCCAGCAGTTGGGAGGTTGGTGAGCAGTTCTTC. Translated, it gives CASSWEVGEQFF.

The V and J genes are TRBV30 and TRBJ2-5; TRBD2 matches 15 bases. The trim removed 3 bases at V and 5 bases at J, leaving 13 bases unmatched. The CDR3 spans 18 residues. The germline V gene has CDR1 GTSNPN and CDR2 SVGIG (reference sequence). CDR3 in amino acids: CAWSGGLAGGLFSETQYF. The CDR3 coding sequence is TGTGCCTGGAGCGGAGGACTAGCGGGGGGGCTATTTTCGGAGACCCAGTACTTC.

Only one count was recorded for this clone. V is TRBV19 and J is TRBJ1-3; possible D gene TRBD1, 5 bases. CDR1 and CDR2 (germline): LNHDA, SQIVND (reference sequence). CDR3 length: 15 residues. V was clipped by 6 bases and J by 3 bases, with 15 bases between them. The CDR3 DNA reads TGTGCCAGTAGCGGGTTGGGGCAATTTGGAAACACCATATATTTT. Amino acid sequence: CASSGLGQFGNTIYF. Variable domain in full (rest from reference TRBV19 and TRBJ1-3): DGGITQSPKYLFRKEGQNVTLSCEQNLNHDAMYWYRQDPGQGLRLIYYSQIVNDFQKGDIAEGYSVSREKKESFPLTVTSAQKNPTAFYLCASSGLGQFGNTIYFGEGSWLTVV.

The V call is TRBV9, the J call TRBJ1-3; TRBD1 is a possible D gene (5 bases). Trimming stripped 2 bases from V and 1 base from J, with 16 bases between. Per the germline V gene, CDR1 is SGDLS and CDR2 is YYNGEE. The length of the CDR3 is 17 residues. The CDR3: CASSVGTGANSGNTIYF. The CDR3 DNA reads TGTGCCAGCAGCGTGGGTACAGGTGCTAATTCTGGAAACACCATATATTTT.

The chain is built from TRBV6-6 and TRBJ2-5; unclear D gene. V dropped 4 bases and J dropped 12 bases, with 12 bases sitting between them. This CDR3 spans 11 amino acids. Germline assignment: CDR1 MNHNY and CDR2 SVGAGI (reference sequence). The CDR3 nucleotides are TGTGCCAGCAGTTCGGCGACCACTAAGTACTTC. Its translation: CASSSATTKYF.

The V call is TRBV4-1, the J call TRBJ1-1; 7 bases match TRBD1. The V segment lost 7 bases and the J segment 6 bases; nucleotides outside the gene matches: 8. CDR1 is MGHRA, CDR2 YSYEKL, per germline. This CDR3 has 13 amino acids. The CDR3 DNA is TGCGCCAGCAACCCGACAGGGTCGGCTGAAGCTTTCTTT. As protein: CASNPTGSAEAFF.

This rearrangement joins TRBV6-6 to TRBJ2-7, with TRBD2 as a possible D gene (6 bases). The CDR3 is 16 residues long. Germline V gene sequence: CDR1 MNHNY, CDR2 SVGAGI (reference sequence). V lost 3 bases and J lost 0, with 15 bases in between. The DNA for the CDR3 is TGTGCCAGCAGTTATACTGGAGGGATTCTCTCCTACGAGCAGTACTTC. Amino acid sequence: CASSYTGGILSYEQYF.

This clone appeared a single time. The gene calls are TRBV4-1 and TRBJ2-5, with D possibly matching TRBD2 (5 bases). The CDR3 length is 13 residues. V was shortened by 2 bases and J by 3 bases, with 7 bases between the two germline ends. CDR1 MGHRA and CDR2 YSYEKL come from the germline V gene. The chain's CDR3 is CASSQWREETQYF. CDR3 nucleotides: TGCGCCAGCAGCCAATGGCGGGAAGAGACCCAGTACTTC.

This clone was seen just once. CDR3 protein: CASSSLGQIEKLFF. The CDR3, as DNA: TGTGCCAGCAGTTCCCTTGGACAGATAGAAAAACTGTTTTTT. The chain uses TRBV27 and TRBJ1-4; a possible D gene is TRBD1 (6 bases). Germline V gene lookup returns CDR1 MNHEY and CDR2 SMNVEV (reference sequence). Trimming shortened V by 4 bases and J by 8 bases, and 14 bases separated the two germline ends. This CDR3 comprises 14 residues.

The rearrangement links TRBV30 to TRBJ1-2; possible D gene TRBD1, 5 bases. V gave up 0 bases and J gave up 9 bases, with 14 bases separating them. The CDR3 is 13 amino acids. Germline loops: CDR1 GTSNPN, CDR2 SVGIG (reference sequence). CDR3 coding DNA: TGTGCCTGGAGTGTCTGGGCAGGGAATAGCTACACCTTC. This gives the protein CAWSVWAGNSYTF.

The V gene is TRBV2, the J gene TRBJ2-2, with D unclear. This CDR3 has 15 residues. Trimming shortened V by 4 bases and J by 4 bases, and 13 bases separated the two germline ends. Germline lookup yields CDR1 SNHLY and CDR2 FYNNEI. For the CDR3, the DNA is TGTGCCAGCAGTGGTTTAGATCGCGGCACCGGGGAGCTGTTTTTT. It encodes CASSGLDRGTGELFF.

The rearrangement links TRBV5-1 to TRBJ2-7; D gene uncertain. Trimming took 1 base from V and 2 from J, leaving 10 bases between them. CDR1 is SGHRS and CDR2 is YFSETQ in the germline V gene. CDR3 length equals 14 residues. This chain's CDR3 is CASSLMRGAYEQYF. CDR3 coding DNA: TGCGCCAGCAGCTTGATGCGCGGAGCCTACGAGCAGTACTTC.

In DNA, the CDR3 is TGTGCCAGCAGCCTGCGACTACCTTACAATGAGCAGTTCTTC. This sequence encodes CASSLRLPYNEQFF. V gene TRBV7-9 combines with J gene TRBJ2-1; tentative D call: TRBD2 (5 bases). Trimming took 5 bases from V and 4 from J, leaving 12 bases between them. Germline lookup yields CDR1 SEHNR and CDR2 FQNEAQ (reference sequence). The CDR3 consists of 14 residues.

About this clone itself: Lacking the conserved final phenylalanine or tryptophan, this CDR3 likely reflects a read error. The V and J genes are TRBV19 and TRBJ2-7, with D possibly being TRBD2 (6 bases). The CDR3 loop spans 13 amino acids. Germline V CDR1 and CDR2: LNHDA, SQIVND (reference sequence). The germline V and J ends were trimmed by 5 bases and 6 bases, with 14 bases remaining between them. Written as DNA, the CDR3 is TGTGCCAGTAGTGGGACTTTGGCCGGCGAGCAGTACCTC. It codes for CASSGTLAGEQYL.

The chain combines TRBV4-2 with TRBJ1-4; the D gene is possibly TRBD1 (6 bases). CDR3 length equals 14 residues. Trimming shortened V by 4 bases and J by 6 bases, and 12 bases separated the two germline ends. Germline V gene data show CDR1 as LGHNA and CDR2 as YNFKEQ. In nucleotides, the CDR3 is TGTGCCAGCAGCCGAGGGGGGGCGGATGAAAAACTGTTTTTT. It yields the protein CASSRGGADEKLFF.

The chain combines TRBV6-5 with TRBJ2-1; 8 bases agree with TRBD2. The CDR3 covers 15 residues. The ends lost 5 bases at V and 8 bases at J; junction bases unmatched: 11. Germline CDR1 reads MNHEY; CDR2 reads SVGAGI. The CDR3 region has the DNA TGTGCCAGCAGTCTAGGGGGGACTAGGAACGATGAGCAGTTCTTC. Encoded protein: CASSLGGTRNDEQFF.

This chain connects TRBV4-1 to TRBJ2-3; D perhaps matches TRBD2 (6 bases). Trimming took off 3 bases at V and 3 bases at J, with 22 bases between the two ends. The germline CDR1 and CDR2 sequences are MGHRA and YSYEKL. CDR3 size: 18 residues. CDR3 coding DNA: TGCGCCAGCAGCCAGGCCTTAGGTGGAGGGCGACTGACAGATACGCAGTATTTT. It yields the protein CASSQALGGGRLTDTQYF.

This chain links TRBV27 with TRBJ2-7, with 10 bases matching TRBD2. CDR1 and CDR2 from the germline V gene are MNHEY and SMNVEV (reference sequence). The CDR3 spans 14 residues. The ends lost 4 bases at V and 3 bases at J; junction bases unmatched: 3. CDR3: CASSSWTSGYEQYF. The CDR3 DNA reads TGTGCCAGCAGTTCATGGACTAGCGGCTACGAGCAGTACTTC.

This chain connects TRBV7-6 to TRBJ1-1; weak D call: TRBD1 (6 bases). Germline lookup yields CDR1 SGHVS and CDR2 FNYEAQ. The CDR3 runs to 15 residues. Trimming stripped 1 base from V and 1 base from J, with 10 bases between. CDR3 region: CASSLGGGPNTEAFF. The CDR3 bases are TGTGCCAGCAGCTTAGGGGGGGGCCCGAACACTGAAGCTTTCTTT. The full variable domain, in which reference TRBV7-6 and TRBJ1-1 provide the parts outside the CDR3, is GAGVSQSPRYKVTKRGQDVALRCDPISGHVSLYWYRQALGQGPEFLTYFNYEAQQDKSGLPNDRFSAERPEGSISTLTIQRTEQRDSAMYRCASSLGGGPNTEAFFGQGTRLTVV.

The chain is built from TRBV18 and TRBJ2-7; 8 nucleotides line up with TRBD1. The CDR3 covers 12 residues. Germline V gene sequence: CDR1 KGHSH, CDR2 LQKENI. Trimming cost V 6 bases and J 6 bases; bases outside gene matches: 4. CDR3 in amino acids: CASSGQGGEQYF. The CDR3 nucleotides are TGTGCCAGCTCCGGACAGGGAGGCGAGCAGTACTTC.

The CDR3 spells CASTAGTRGDTQYF. CDR3 coding DNA: TGTGCCAGCACCGCGGGAACTCGGGGAGATACGCAGTATTTT. The chain carries TRBV9 and TRBJ2-3, with D possibly matching TRBD2 (6 bases). Trimming took 6 bases from V and 5 from J, leaving 16 bases between them. This CDR3 spans 14 amino acids. Germline V gives CDR1 SGDLS, CDR2 YYNGEE.

The V call is TRBV23-1, the J call TRBJ2-5, with TRBD1 matching 8 bases. TRBV23-1 is reported as an ORF; its role is uncertain. The CDR3 has 16 residues. Trimming took 1 base from V and 0 from J; bases not matched to a gene: 4. CDR3: CASSQWTGKYQETQYF. CDR3 nucleotides: TGCGCCAGCAGTCAATGGACAGGGAAGTACCAAGAGACCCAGTACTTC.

The CDR3 region has the DNA TGTGCCAGCAGTTACGCGGGACAGGGGAACTACGAGCAGTACTTC. This gives the protein CASSYAGQGNYEQYF. The V gene is TRBV6-5, the J gene TRBJ2-7, with 10 bases matching TRBD1. The CDR3 totals 15 residues. J lost 3 bases, V lost 2 bases, and 4 bases had no gene match. CDR1 is MNHEY and CDR2 is SVGAGI in the germline V gene.

The chain has TRBV19 and TRBJ1-2; 10 bases match TRBD1. The CDR3 length is 14 residues. CDR1 and CDR2 from the germline V gene are LNHDA and SQIVND (reference sequence). V trimming: 3 bases; J trimming: 6 bases; junction bases outside the gene matches: 4. CDR3 coding DNA: TGTGCCAGTAGTATGGCGACAGGGGGCCATGGCTACACCTTC. Its translation: CASSMATGGHGYTF.